A single sample is the source of the 10 T cell receptor beta chains below, sequenced in a study of blood T cell repertoires in COVID-19. Produced via immunoSEQ multiplex PCR; TCRdb's table is partial and in-frame only. Among 110,000 or so clones, 75% to 90% were seen once, and the ten largest hold roughly 5%. Sequencing was done on a sample of peripheral blood. Every receptor here comes from a woman aged 55-75 years with COVID-19, enrolled during active disease.

The chain has TRBV30 and TRBJ2-7; D unresolved. The germline CDR1 and CDR2 sequences are GTSNPN and SVGIG (reference sequence). Trimming removed 2 bases at V and 6 bases at J, with 11 bases between. The CDR3 runs 12 residues. In nucleotides, the CDR3 is TGTGCCTGGAGTCAATATCTCGGCGAGCAGTACTTC. This encodes CAWSQYLGEQYF.

The chain recombines TRBV7-8 with TRBJ2-5; no firm D call. The CDR3 is 13 residues long. V gave up 1 base and J gave up 5 bases, with 8 bases separating them. Germline V gene data show CDR1 as SGHVS and CDR2 as FQNEAQ. As DNA, the CDR3 is TGTGCCAGCAGCTTAGGCCGACTGGAGACCCAGTACTTC. This translates into CASSLGRLETQYF.

This chain links TRBV5-1 with TRBJ2-4; maybe TRBD1 (5 bases). CDR1 and CDR2 (germline): SGHRS, YFSETQ. Deletions cut 0 bases from V and 0 bases from J, with 7 bases between. This CDR3 has 15 amino acids. This CDR3 reads CASSLGGQAKNIQYF. The CDR3 DNA reads TGCGCCAGCAGCTTGGGGGGCCAAGCCAAAAACATTCAGTACTTC.

This clone was counted between two and nine times. The chain carries TRBV9 and TRBJ1-1; 8 bases are a match to TRBD1. Germline CDR1 and CDR2: SGDLS and YYNGEE. The CDR3 length is 12 residues. The ends lost 3 bases at V and 7 bases at J; junction bases unmatched: 2. The CDR3 DNA reads TGTGCCAGCAGCGGACAGGGGAATGAAGCTTTCTTT. Amino acid sequence: CASSGQGNEAFF.

The V gene is TRBV10-3, the J gene TRBJ1-1; 9 bases align to TRBD1. V trimming: 4 bases; J trimming: 3 bases; junction bases outside the gene matches: 6. The germline gives CDR1 ENHRY, CDR2 SYGVKD. The CDR3 is made up of 15 amino acids. CDR3 nucleotide sequence: TGTGCCATCAGTGCCCGGGACAGGGTGGACACTGAAGCTTTCTTT. This sequence encodes CAISARDRVDTEAFF.

The CDR3 loop reads CASSVGLAGTYEQYF. CDR3 DNA sequence: TGTGCCAGCAGCGTGGGACTAGCGGGGACCTACGAGCAGTACTTC. V is TRBV9 and J is TRBJ2-7, with 13 bases lining up with TRBD2. Germline loops: CDR1 SGDLS, CDR2 YYNGEE. This CDR3 spans 15 amino acids. J was trimmed by 2 bases and V by 2 bases; bases with no gene match: 1.

The count of this clone is one. The chain employs TRBV19 and TRBJ1-2, with TRBD1 as a possible D gene (5 bases). The CDR3 covers 13 residues. Looked up from germline, CDR1 is LNHDA and CDR2 is SQIVND (reference sequence). With 7 bases removed from V and 2 bases from J, the gap between germline ends came to 11 bases. The CDR3 DNA is TGTGCCAGTAATGGCAGGGCCAACTATGGCTACACCTTC. Translated: CASNGRANYGYTF.

This chain links TRBV29-1 with TRBJ1-3; TRBD1 matches at 8 bases. After removal of 6 bases from V and 0 bases from J, the junction contained 1 base not matched to a gene. Per germline, CDR1 SQVTM and CDR2 ANQGSEA. CDR3 length: 13 residues. The CDR3 is CSVTGGSGNTIYF. CDR3 bases: TGCAGCGTCACAGGGGGCTCTGGAAACACCATATATTTT.

The chain couples TRBV9 to TRBJ2-2, with D possibly TRBD2 on 6 matching bases. Germline V lookup: CDR1 SGDLS, CDR2 YYNGEE. The germline V and J ends were trimmed by 0 bases and 5 bases, with 11 bases remaining between them. The CDR3 contains 15 residues. CDR3: CASSVVAGRTGELFF. CDR3 DNA: TGTGCCAGCAGCGTAGTTGCGGGGAGGACCGGGGAGCTGTTTTTT.

This chain links TRBV7-5 with TRBJ1-5; the DNA was not used to check the table's D call, TRBD1. TRBV7-5 is listed as a pseudogene. The CDR3 sequence is 19 residues long. DNA of the CDR3: TGTGTCAGAAGCTTAGGGGGTCGGTTTGGGGCCGATAGCAATCAGCCCCAGCATTTT. It translates to CVRSLGGRFGADSNQPQHF.